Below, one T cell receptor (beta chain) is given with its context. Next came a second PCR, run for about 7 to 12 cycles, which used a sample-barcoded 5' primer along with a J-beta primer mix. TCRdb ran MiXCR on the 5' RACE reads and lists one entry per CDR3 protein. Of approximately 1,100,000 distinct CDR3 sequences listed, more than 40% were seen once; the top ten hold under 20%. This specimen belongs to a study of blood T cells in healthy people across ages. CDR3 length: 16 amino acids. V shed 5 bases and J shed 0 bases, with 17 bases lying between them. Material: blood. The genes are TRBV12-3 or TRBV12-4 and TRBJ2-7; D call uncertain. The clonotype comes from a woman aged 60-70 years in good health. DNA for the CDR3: TGTGCCAGCAGTCGCCGCTTGGGCCCGAGCTCCTACGAGCAGTACTTC. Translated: CASSRRLGPSSYEQYF.